This T cell receptor beta chain was captured by sequencing in a study of identical twins. A template switching step contributed a universal primer site, while unique molecular identifiers were present in the cDNA. TCRdb re-analysed the 5' RACE reads in MiXCR, keeping a single row per CDR3 protein. The profile covers 350,000 to 500,000 distinct CDR3 sequences, with around a sixth appearing a single time and 12% taken by the ten largest. This clonotype was picked up many times. The antigen is not known. Findings and limits, study-wide: Cord blood's abundant beta clonotypes had fewer insertions, unlike memory repertoires.

Material for sequencing was naive T cells sorted from blood. This TCR was recovered from a man aged 50 to 59 in good health.

The CDR3 DNA is TGCAGTGCTAGAGATTCTAGCCTCCCCTACGAGCAGTACTTC. Amino acids: CSARDSSLPYEQYF. This rearrangement joins TRBV20-1 to TRBJ2-7, with D perhaps TRBD2 (5 bases). From germline, CDR1 is DFQATT and CDR2 SNEGSKA (reference sequence). The V and J ends lost 0 bases and 2 bases respectively, with 11 bases between them. The length of the CDR3 is 14 residues.